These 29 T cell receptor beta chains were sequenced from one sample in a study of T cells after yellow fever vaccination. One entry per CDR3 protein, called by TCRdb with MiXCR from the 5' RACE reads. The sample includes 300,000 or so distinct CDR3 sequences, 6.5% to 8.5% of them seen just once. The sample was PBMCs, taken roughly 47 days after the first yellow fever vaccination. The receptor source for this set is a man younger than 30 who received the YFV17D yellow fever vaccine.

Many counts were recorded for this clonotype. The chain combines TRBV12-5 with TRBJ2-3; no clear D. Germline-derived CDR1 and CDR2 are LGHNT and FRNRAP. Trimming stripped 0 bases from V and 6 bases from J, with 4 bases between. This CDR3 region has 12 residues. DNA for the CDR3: TGTGCTAGTGGTTTGGTGGGTGATACGCAGTATTTT. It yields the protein CASGLVGDTQYF.

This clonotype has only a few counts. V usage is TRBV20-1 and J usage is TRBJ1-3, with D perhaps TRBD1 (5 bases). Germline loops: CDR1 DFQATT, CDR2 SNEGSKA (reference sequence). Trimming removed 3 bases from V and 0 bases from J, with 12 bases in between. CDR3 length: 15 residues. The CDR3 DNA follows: TGCAGTGCTAGTAGTACAGGACGCTCTGGAAACACCATATATTTT. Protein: CSASSTGRSGNTIYF.

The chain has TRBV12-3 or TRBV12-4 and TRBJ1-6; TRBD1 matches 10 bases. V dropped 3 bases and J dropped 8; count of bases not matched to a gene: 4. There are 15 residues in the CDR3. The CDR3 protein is CASSLGGQGDSPLHF. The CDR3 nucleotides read TGTGCCAGCAGTTTGGGCGGACAGGGGGATTCACCCCTCCACTTT.

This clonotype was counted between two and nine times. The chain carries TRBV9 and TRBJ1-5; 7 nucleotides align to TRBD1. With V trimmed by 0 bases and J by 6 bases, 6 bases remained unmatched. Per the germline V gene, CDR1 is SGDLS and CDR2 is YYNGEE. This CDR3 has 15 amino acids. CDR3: CASSVGQGVGQPQHF. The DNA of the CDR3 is TGTGCCAGCAGCGTAGGGCAGGGGGTCGGTCAGCCCCAGCATTTT.

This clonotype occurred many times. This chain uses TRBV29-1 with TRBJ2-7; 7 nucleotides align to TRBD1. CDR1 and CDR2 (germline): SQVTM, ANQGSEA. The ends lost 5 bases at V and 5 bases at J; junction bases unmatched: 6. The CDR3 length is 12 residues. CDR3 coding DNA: TGCAGCGTTTTCCGGGACAGTCACGAGCAGTACTTC. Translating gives CSVFRDSHEQYF.

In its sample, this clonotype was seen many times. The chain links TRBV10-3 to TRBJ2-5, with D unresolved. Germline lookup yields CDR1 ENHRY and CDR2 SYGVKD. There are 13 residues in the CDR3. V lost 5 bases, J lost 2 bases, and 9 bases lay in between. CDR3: CAISISLQETQYF. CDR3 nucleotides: TGTGCCATCAGTATTTCTTTACAAGAGACCCAGTACTTC.

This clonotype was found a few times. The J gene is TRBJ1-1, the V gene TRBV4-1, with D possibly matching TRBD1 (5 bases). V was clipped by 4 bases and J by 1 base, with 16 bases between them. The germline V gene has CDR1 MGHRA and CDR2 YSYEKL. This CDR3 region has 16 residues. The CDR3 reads CASSPLFTGANTEAFF. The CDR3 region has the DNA TGCGCCAGCAGCCCCCTATTCACAGGAGCGAACACTGAAGCTTTCTTT.

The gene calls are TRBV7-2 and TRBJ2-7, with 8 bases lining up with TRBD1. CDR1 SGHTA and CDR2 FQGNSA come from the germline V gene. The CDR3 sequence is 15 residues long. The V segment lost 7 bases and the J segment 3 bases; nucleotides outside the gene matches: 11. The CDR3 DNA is TGTGCCAGCATCCCTAGTTTAGGACAGGGCTACGAGCAGTACTTC. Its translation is CASIPSLGQGYEQYF.

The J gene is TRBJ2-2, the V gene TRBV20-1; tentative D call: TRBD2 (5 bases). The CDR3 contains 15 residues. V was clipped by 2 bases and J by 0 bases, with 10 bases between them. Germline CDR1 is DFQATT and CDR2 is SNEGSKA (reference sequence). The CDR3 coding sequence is TGCAGTGCTAGAAATAGCGTGGCGAACACCGGGGAGCTGTTTTTT. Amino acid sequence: CSARNSVANTGELFF.

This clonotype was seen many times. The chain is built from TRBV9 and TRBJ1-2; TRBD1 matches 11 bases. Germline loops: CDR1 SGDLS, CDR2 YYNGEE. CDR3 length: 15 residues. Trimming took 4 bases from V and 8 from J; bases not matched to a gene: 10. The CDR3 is CASSRGQGEKWGYTF. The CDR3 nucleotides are TGTGCCAGCAGCAGGGGACAGGGGGAGAAGTGGGGCTACACCTTC.

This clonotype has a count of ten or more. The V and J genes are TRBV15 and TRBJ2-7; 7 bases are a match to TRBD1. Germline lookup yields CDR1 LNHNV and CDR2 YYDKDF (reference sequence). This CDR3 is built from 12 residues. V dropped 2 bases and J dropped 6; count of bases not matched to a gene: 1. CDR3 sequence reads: CATSRNRGEQYF. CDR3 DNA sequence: TGTGCCACCAGCAGAAACAGGGGCGAGCAGTACTTC.

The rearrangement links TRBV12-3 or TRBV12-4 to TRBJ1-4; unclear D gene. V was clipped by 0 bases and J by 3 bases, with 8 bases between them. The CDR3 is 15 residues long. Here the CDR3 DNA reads TGTGCCAGCAGTTTAGCACAGCTACCTAATGAAAAACTGTTTTTT. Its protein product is CASSLAQLPNEKLFF.

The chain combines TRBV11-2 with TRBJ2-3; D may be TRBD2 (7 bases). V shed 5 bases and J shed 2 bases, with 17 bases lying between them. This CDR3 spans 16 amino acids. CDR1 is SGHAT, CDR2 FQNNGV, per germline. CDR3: CASSTPKGGATDTQYF. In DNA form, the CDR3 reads TGTGCCAGCAGCACACCCAAGGGGGGGGCCACAGATACGCAGTATTTT.

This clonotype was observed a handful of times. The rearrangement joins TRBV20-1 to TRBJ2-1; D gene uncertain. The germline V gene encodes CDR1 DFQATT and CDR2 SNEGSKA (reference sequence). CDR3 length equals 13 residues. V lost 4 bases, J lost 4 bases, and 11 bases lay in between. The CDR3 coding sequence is TGCAGTGCTACCCCCGACCCGTACAATGAGCAGTTCTTC. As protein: CSATPDPYNEQFF.

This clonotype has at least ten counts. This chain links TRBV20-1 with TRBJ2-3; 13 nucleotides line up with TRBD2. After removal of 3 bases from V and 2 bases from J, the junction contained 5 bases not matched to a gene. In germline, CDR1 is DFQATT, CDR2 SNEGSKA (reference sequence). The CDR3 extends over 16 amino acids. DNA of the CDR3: TGCAGTGCTAGCCGGACTAGCGGGGGAGTCACAGATACGCAGTATTTT. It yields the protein CSASRTSGGVTDTQYF.

The CDR3 DNA is TGCAGTGCTCCCTCGGTTTTGACAGGGTCCTACGAGCAGTACGTC. This codes for CSAPSVLTGSYEQYV. The gene calls are TRBV20-1 and TRBJ2-7; the match to TRBD1 covers 7 bases. The CDR3 loop spans 15 amino acids. The germline gives CDR1 DFQATT, CDR2 SNEGSKA (reference sequence). With V trimmed by 5 bases and J by 1 base, 11 bases remained unmatched.

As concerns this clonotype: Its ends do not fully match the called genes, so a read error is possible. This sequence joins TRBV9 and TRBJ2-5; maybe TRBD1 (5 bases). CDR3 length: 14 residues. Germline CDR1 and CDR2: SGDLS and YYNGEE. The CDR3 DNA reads TGTGCCGGCAGCGTAGCAGGGTTAGGAGAGACCCAGTACTTC. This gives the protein CAGSVAGLGETQYF.

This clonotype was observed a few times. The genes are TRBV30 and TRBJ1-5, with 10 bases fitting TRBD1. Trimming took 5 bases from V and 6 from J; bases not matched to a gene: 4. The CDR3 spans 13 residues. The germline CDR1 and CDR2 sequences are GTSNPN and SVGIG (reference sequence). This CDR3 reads CAWDRGHGQPQHF. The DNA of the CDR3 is TGTGCCTGGGACAGGGGGCATGGTCAGCCCCAGCATTTT.

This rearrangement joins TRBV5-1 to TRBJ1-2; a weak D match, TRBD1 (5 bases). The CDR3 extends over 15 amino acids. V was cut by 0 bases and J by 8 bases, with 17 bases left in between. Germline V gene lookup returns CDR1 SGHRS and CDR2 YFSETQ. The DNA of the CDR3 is TGCGCCAGCAGCTTGGTGTTTGAGGGGAAAGGAGGCTACACCTTC. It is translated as CASSLVFEGKGGYTF.

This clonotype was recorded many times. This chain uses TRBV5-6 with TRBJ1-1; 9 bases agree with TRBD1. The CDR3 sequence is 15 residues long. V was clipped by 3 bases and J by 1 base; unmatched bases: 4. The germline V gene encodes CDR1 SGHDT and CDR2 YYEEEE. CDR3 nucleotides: TGTGCCAGCAGCTCGATGACAGGGGGGAACACTGAAGCTTTCTTT. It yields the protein CASSSMTGGNTEAFF.

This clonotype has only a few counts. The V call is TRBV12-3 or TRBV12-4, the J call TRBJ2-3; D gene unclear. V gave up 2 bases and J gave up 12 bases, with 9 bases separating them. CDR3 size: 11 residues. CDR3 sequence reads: CASSLRRSQYF. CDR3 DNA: TGTGCCAGCAGTTTAAGGAGATCCCAGTATTTT.

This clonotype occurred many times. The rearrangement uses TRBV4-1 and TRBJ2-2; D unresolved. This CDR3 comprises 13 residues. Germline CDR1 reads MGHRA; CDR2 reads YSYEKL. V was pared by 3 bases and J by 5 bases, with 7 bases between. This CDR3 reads CASSQMGTGELFF. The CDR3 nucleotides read TGCGCCAGCAGCCAGATGGGGACCGGGGAGCTGTTTTTT.

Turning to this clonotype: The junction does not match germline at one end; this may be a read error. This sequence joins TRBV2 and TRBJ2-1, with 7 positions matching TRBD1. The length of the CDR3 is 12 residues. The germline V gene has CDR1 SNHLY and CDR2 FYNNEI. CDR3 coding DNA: TGTGCCAGCAGTGAAAGGGACAGCGTTTCGGTCTTC. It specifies CASSERDSVSVF.

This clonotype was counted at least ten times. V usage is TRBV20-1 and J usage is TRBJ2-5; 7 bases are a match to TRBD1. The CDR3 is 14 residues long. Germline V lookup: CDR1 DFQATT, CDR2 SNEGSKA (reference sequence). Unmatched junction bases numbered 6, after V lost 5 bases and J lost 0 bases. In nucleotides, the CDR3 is TGCAGTGCTGCGACAGGGCTAAACCAAGAGACCCAGTACTTC. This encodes CSAATGLNQETQYF.

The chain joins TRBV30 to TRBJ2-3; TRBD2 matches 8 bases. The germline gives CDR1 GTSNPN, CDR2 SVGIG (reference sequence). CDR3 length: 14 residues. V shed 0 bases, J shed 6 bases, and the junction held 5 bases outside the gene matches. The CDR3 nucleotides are TGTGCCTGGAGTGTCAGCGGGGGCTGGGATACGCAGTATTTT. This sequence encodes CAWSVSGGWDTQYF. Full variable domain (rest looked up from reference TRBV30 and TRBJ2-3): SQTIHQWPATLVQPVGSPLSLECTVEGTSNPNLYWYRQAAGRGLQLLFYSVGIGQISSEVPQNLSASRPQDRQFILSSKKLLLSDSGFYLCAWSVSGGWDTQYFGPGTRLTVL.

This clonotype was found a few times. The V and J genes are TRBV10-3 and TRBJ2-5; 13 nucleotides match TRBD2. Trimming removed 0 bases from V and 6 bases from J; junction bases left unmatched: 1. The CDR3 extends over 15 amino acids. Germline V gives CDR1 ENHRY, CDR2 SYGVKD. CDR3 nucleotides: TGTGCCATCAGTGAGTCGACTAGCGGGGGGAAGACCCAGTACTTC. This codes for CAISESTSGGKTQYF.

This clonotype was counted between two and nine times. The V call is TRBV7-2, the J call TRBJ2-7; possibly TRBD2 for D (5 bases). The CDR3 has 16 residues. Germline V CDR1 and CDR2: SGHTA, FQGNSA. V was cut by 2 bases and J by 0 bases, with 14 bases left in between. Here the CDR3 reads CASSLLSRGSSYEQYF. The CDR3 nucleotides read TGTGCCAGCAGCTTACTCTCACGAGGGAGCTCCTACGAGCAGTACTTC.

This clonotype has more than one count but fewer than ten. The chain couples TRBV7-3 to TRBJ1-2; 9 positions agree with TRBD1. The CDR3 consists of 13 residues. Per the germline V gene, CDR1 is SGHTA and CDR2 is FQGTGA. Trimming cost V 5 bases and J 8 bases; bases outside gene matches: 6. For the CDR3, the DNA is TGTGCCAGCAGCCCCGGGACAGGGCGAGGCTACACCTTC. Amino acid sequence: CASSPGTGRGYTF.

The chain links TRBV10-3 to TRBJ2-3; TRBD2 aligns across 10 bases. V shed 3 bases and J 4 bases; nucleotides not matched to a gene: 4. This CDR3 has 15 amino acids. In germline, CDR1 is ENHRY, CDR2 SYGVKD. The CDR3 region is CAISDPGLAADTQYF. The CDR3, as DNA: TGTGCCATCAGTGACCCAGGACTAGCGGCAGATACGCAGTATTTT.